This section outlines one T cell receptor (beta chain) sequence together with its context. Antigen specificity is unknown. The sample originates from a study of identifying expanded T cells in peripheral blood. Regarding the study as a whole: Clone count variance between roughly 2-week samples rose with total template count.

The germline CDR1 and CDR2 sequences are WSHSY and SAAADI. V shed 8 bases and J shed 8 bases, with 13 bases lying between them. The CDR3 loop spans 11 amino acids. Profiled with immunoSEQ multiplex PCR; TCRdb holds only in-frame clones, not every one. The profile shows some 120,000 clones, over 65% of them singletons. During the collection period, no donor immune events like infections were recorded. The source is a person between 18 and 70 years old in good health. The gene calls are TRBV10-2 and TRBJ2-7, with a possible D match to TRBD1 (5 bases). Sequenced input: blood. The CDR3 nucleotides read TGCGCCAGCGGGGCGGAGCTCAAGCAGTACTTC. This gives the protein CASGAELKQYF.